The 20 T cell receptor beta chains given below trace back to one sample, sequenced in a study of tumor and adjacent non-tumor tissue in lung cancer. TCRbeta libraries were built with three rounds of nested PCR, modified from ARM-PCR. TCRdb redid the calling of the multiplex PCR reads with MiXCR, one entry per CDR3 protein. The repertoire has some 80,000 distinct CDR3 sequences, around three quarters of them found once; the top ten carry around a fifth. RNA was extracted from bulk tissue without any cell sorting. The normal lung tissue was taken more than 3 cm from the tumor edge. What was sequenced was distant non-tumor lung tissue. The source is a woman aged 45-59 years with non-small cell lung cancer.

Comments on this clonotype: An end of the junction does not agree with germline; a read error may underlie this. The V and J genes are TRBV6-5 and TRBJ1-6, with D perhaps matching TRBD1 (6 bases). The CDR3 has 15 residues. CDR1 is MNHEY and CDR2 is SVGAGI in the germline V gene. The CDR3 DNA sequence: TGTGCCAGAAGTTACACGACAGGAGATAATTCGCACCTCCACTTT. Protein sequence: CARSYTTGDNSHLHF.

The chain links TRBV4-2 to TRBJ1-1; 7 nucleotides line up with TRBD1. The length of the CDR3 is 15 residues. V was clipped by 4 bases and J by 11 bases; unmatched bases: 16. CDR1 and CDR2 from the germline V gene are LGHNA and YNFKEQ. The CDR3 DNA reads as TGTGCCAGCAGCCCGAGCTCCGACAGGGACAGAGAGGCTTTCTTT. Its translation: CASSPSSDRDREAFF.

This clonotype was seen ten or more times. The chain carries TRBV7-9 and TRBJ2-5; no clear D. With 5 bases removed from V and 5 bases from J, the gap between germline ends came to 6 bases. CDR3 length: 11 residues. The germline CDR1 and CDR2 sequences are SEHNR and FQNEAQ (reference sequence). CDR3 coding DNA: TGTGCCAGCAGCGAAGACGAGACCCAGTACTTC. Protein product: CASSEDETQYF.

Concerning this clonotype: One end of the junction does not line up with germline, which may come from a read error. J is TRBJ2-2 and V is TRBV6-6, with D perhaps given as TRBD1 or TRBD2 (6 bases each). CDR3 size: 15 residues. Germline CDR1 is MNHNY and CDR2 is SVGAGI (reference sequence). CDR3 sequence: CASTQGRANTRELLF. CDR3 sequence (DNA): TGTGCTAGCACACAGGGACGGGCAAACACCCGGGAGCTGCTTTTT.

This chain connects TRBV4-2 to TRBJ2-1, with D perhaps TRBD1 or TRBD2 (6 bases each). Germline V CDR1 and CDR2: LGHNA, YNFKEQ. This CDR3 is 16 amino acids long. The CDR3 region is CVISQGGSGDYNEQFF. CDR3 nucleotides: TGTGTCATTAGCCAAGGGGGTAGCGGAGACTACAATGAGCAGTTCTTC.

This clonotype was observed at least ten times. The chain recombines TRBV30 with TRBJ2-6; D might be TRBD1 or TRBD2, each matching 5 bases. Germline V gene lookup returns CDR1 GTSNPN and CDR2 SVGIG (reference sequence). Trimming cost V 1 base and J 3 bases, with 10 bases left between them. There are 15 residues in the CDR3. CDR3: CAWSGGALGANVLTF. The CDR3 region has the DNA TGTGCCTGGAGTGGAGGGGCGCTTGGGGCCAACGTCCTGACTTTC.

Of note for this clonotype: At one boundary the junction diverges from the germline segment, which might be a read error. V and J are TRBV29-1 and TRBJ1-1, with 9 bases that match TRBD1. The CDR3 is made up of 13 amino acids. Germline values: CDR1 SQVTM, CDR2 ANQGSEA. The DNA for the CDR3 is TGCAGTGGATCCGGGACAGGGAACACTGAAGCTTCCTTT. Encoded protein: CSGSGTGNTEASF. Full variable domain (rest looked up from reference TRBV29-1 and TRBJ1-1): SAVISQKPSRDICQRGTSLTIQCQVDSQVTMMFWYRQQPGQSLTLIATANQGSEATYESGFVIDKFPISRPNLTFSTLTVSNMSPEDSSIYLCSGSGTGNTEASFGQGTRLTVV.

This clonotype occurred once. The V and J genes are TRBV28 and TRBJ2-7, with D possibly TRBD2 on 6 matching bases. CDR1 and CDR2 (germline): MDHEN, SYDVKM. The germline V and J ends were trimmed by 4 bases and 3 bases, with 16 bases remaining between them. The CDR3 extends over 15 amino acids. Here the CDR3 DNA reads TGTGCCAGCAGTTGGGCCCGGGACTCCAGCTACGAGCAGTACTTC. Translated, it gives CASSWARDSSYEQYF.

This rearrangement joins TRBV10-3 to TRBJ2-6; D uncertain. The CDR3 is 17 residues long. Trimming stripped 2 bases from V and 0 bases from J, with 11 bases between. Germline V gene data show CDR1 as ENHRY and CDR2 as SYGVKD. In DNA form, the CDR3 reads TGTGCCATCAGTGAGAAGGACGATAGCTCTGGGGCCAACGTCCTGACTTTC. The encoded protein is CAISEKDDSSGANVLTF.

Note on this clonotype: Compared with germline, one end of the junction differs, possibly owing to a read error. V is TRBV12-3 or TRBV12-4 and J is TRBJ2-1; the match to TRBD1 covers 10 bases. The CDR3 length is 15 residues. CDR3 region: CASSLATGGCNEHFF. Written as DNA, the CDR3 is TGTGCCAGCAGTTTAGCGACAGGGGGCTGCAATGAGCATTTCTTC.

CDR3 residues: CASYRPNTDTQYF. The CDR3 bases are TGTGCAAGCTACAGACCGAACACAGATACGCAGTATTTT. The chain is built from TRBV6-2 or TRBV6-3 and TRBJ2-3; no definite D call. CDR1 MNHEY and CDR2 SVGEGT come from the germline V gene. CDR3 length equals 13 residues.

Regarding this clonotype: One base away lies a much larger clone, so this may be a sequencing read error. The rearrangement uses TRBV21-1 and TRBJ1-5; the table's D call TRBD1 went unverified against the DNA. TRBV21-1 is a recognized pseudogene. CDR3 length: 13 residues. CDR3 coding DNA: TGTGCCAGCAGCATAGACGGGGGGCAGCCCCTGCATTTT. This codes for CASSIDGGQPLHF.

Regarding this clonotype: Germline and junction disagree at one end, which may indicate a read error. The chain couples TRBV4-2 to TRBJ1-5, with unresolved D. This CDR3 comprises 15 residues. Germline loops: CDR1 LGHNA, CDR2 YNFKEQ. The CDR3 coding sequence is TGTGCTAGCAGCCAAGACCTCACTAGCAATCAGCCCCGACATTTT. It specifies CASSQDLTSNQPRHF.

Comment on this clonotype: Compared with germline, one end of the junction differs, possibly owing to a read error. The CDR3 DNA follows: TGTAGCGTTGTGCAATATGCGCAGTATTTT. Translating gives CSVVQYAQYF. V is TRBV29-1 and J is TRBJ2-3, with D possibly TRBD2 on 5 matching bases. The CDR3 spans 10 residues. Germline-derived CDR1 and CDR2 are SQVTM and ANQGSEA.

On this clonotype itself: A junction end diverges from the germline sequence, so it may reflect a read error. The J gene is TRBJ1-5, the V gene TRBV5-4; TRBD1 agrees at 10 bases. Germline CDR1 and CDR2: SGHNT and YYREEE (reference sequence). The CDR3 has 15 amino acids. The CDR3 DNA follows: TGTGGCAGCAGCGCCGGACAGGGGGGCAATCAGCCCCAACATTTT. Translating it yields CGSSAGQGGNQPQHF.

This clonotype was seen ten or more times. A much bigger clone sits one base away, suggesting this may be a read error. The V call is TRBV6-5, the J call TRBJ2-7, with TRBD1 identical over 10 bases. Germline-derived CDR1 and CDR2 are MNHEY and SVGAGI. This CDR3 is built from 15 residues. In DNA, the CDR3 is TGTGTCAGCAGACGTAGGACAGGGGGGGAAAGCGAGCAGTACTTC. Its translation: CVSRRRTGGESEQYF.

This clonotype showed up just once. Since no conserved phenylalanine or tryptophan closes the CDR3, a read error is the likely cause. The chain is built from TRBV6-1 and TRBJ2-7, with 9 bases aligning to TRBD1. The CDR3 sequence is 14 residues long. Germline V gene data show CDR1 as MNHNS and CDR2 as SASEGT. Trimming at V came to 7 bases and at J to 0 bases, leaving 4 bases not matched to a gene. The CDR3 nucleotides read TGTGCCAGCACACGGACAGGGGACTCCTACGAGCAGTACATC. This translates into CASTRTGDSYEQYI.

A note on this clonotype: The junction and the germline gene differ at one end; a read error may be behind it. The rearrangement joins TRBV20-1 to TRBJ2-3; TRBD2 might be the D (5 bases). The CDR3 covers 14 residues. Germline loops: CDR1 DFQATT, CDR2 SNEGSKA (reference sequence). The CDR3 nucleotides are TGCAATGCGGGCGGAGAGTCGATCACAGATACGCCGTATTTT. It codes for CNAGGESITDTPYF.

The chain links TRBV6-1 to TRBJ2-1; 9 positions match TRBD2. The V gene's germline CDR1 is MNHNS and CDR2 SASEGT. The CDR3 runs 15 residues. This chain's CDR3 is CVSGLCAGGYNEQFF. CDR3 nucleotides: TGTGTCAGTGGCCTCTGTGCGGGAGGGTACAATGAGCAGTTCTTC.

As to this clonotype: At one end, the junction sequence differs from germline, possibly due to a read error. The rearrangement links TRBV29-1 to TRBJ2-1, with TRBD1 matching over 8 bases. This CDR3 is 15 amino acids long. The germline CDR1 and CDR2 sequences are SQVTM and ANQGSEA. CDR3 DNA sequence: TGCAGCGTTGGTTTACTCGGACAGGGTCGGAATGAGCGGTTCTTC. This encodes CSVGLLGQGRNERFF.